The TCR beta chain described here comes from a study of cytomegalovirus exposure and HLA in healthy donors. CDR1 and CDR2 (germline): SGHTA, FQGTGA. The CDR3 has 15 amino acids. Losses at the gene ends were 3 bases for V and 2 bases for J; bases not matched to a gene: 2. The PCR had 60 Vbeta and 13 Jbeta primers. Clones were read by immunoSEQ multiplex PCR, and TCRdb kept only the in-frame ones, dropping some. The sample includes 90,000 or so clones, 78% of them seen just once. This TCR came from a woman aged 40 to 50 in good health and CMV-seronegative. The chain links TRBV7-3 to TRBJ2-7; TRBD2 matches 12 bases. The sequenced sample was PBMCs. In nucleotides, the CDR3 is TGTGCCAGCAGCTTGGGACTAGCGGGCGCCTACGAGCAGTACTTC. Translation gives CASSLGLAGAYEQYF. The complete variable domain, with remaining parts taken from reference TRBV7-3 and TRBJ2-7, reads GAGVSQTPSNKVTEKGKYVELRCDPISGHTALYWYRQSLGQGPEFLIYFQGTGAADDSGLPNDRFFAVRPEGSVSTLKIQRTERGDSAVYLCASSLGLAGAYEQYFGPGTRLTVT.